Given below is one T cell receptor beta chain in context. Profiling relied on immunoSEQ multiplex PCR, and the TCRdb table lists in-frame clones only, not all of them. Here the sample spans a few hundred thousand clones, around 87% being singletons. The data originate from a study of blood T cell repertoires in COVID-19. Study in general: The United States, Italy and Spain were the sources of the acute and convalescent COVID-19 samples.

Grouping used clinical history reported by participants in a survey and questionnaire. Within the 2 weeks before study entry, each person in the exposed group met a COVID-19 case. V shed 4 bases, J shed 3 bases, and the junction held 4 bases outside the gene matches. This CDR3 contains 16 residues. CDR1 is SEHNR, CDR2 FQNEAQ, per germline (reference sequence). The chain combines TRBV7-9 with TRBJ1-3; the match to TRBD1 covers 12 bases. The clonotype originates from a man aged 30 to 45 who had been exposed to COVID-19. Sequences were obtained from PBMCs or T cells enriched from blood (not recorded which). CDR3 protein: CASSSGQGAFGNTIYF. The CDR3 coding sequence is TGTGCCAGCAGCTCGGGACAGGGGGCTTTTGGAAACACCATATATTTT.